This T cell receptor (beta chain) was captured by sequencing in a study of CD8 T cells in Susac syndrome. This CDR3 comprises 13 residues. Trimming pared 10 bases from V and 2 bases from J, leaving 13 bases between. Germline V CDR1 and CDR2: MNHNS, SASEGT. An input of about 0.5 to 1 ug of RNA was subjected to reverse transcription using random hexamers. TCRdb recomputed calls from the immunoSEQ multiplex PCR reads with MiXCR, one row per CDR3 protein. Found here are 250,000 to 300,000 distinct CDR3 sequences, around 84% of them singletons; the top ten hold 0.11%. The multiple sclerosis controls were treatment-naive patients affected by stable or active relapsing-remitting disease.

Input material: CD8+ T cells from PBMCs. The chain carries TRBV6-1 and TRBJ2-3; either TRBD1 or TRBD2 may supply D (5 bases each). The clonotype was recovered from a human donor with multiple sclerosis. CDR3 region: CAIPGRDTDTQYF. Here the CDR3 DNA reads TGTGCCATTCCGGGACGGGACACAGATACGCAGTATTTT.